This T cell receptor (beta chain) came from a study of human T cells and chemical hapten exposure. The library gave individual cDNA molecules unique molecular identifiers. TCRdb itself ran the RACE reads through MiXCR, one entry per CDR3 protein. Among 80,000 to 100,000 distinct CDR3 sequences, 9.5% to 15% were seen once, and the ten largest hold approximately 2%. Time point defined: patch test 1, 2 weeks after DPC sensitization. Treatment specified: therapeutic diphenylcyclopropenone sensitization with weekly scalp DPC. Per the germline V gene, CDR1 is MDHEN and CDR2 is SYDVKM. The CDR3 sequence is 12 residues long. V gave up 10 bases and J gave up 5 bases, with 12 bases separating them. General observations from the study: Sensitizing to DPC left TCRs with a frequency above 1 in 1000 unaltered.

Regarding this clonotype: Its specificity is not known.

The chain combines TRBV28 with TRBJ1-5; tentatively, D is TRBD1 (6 bases). The receptor was isolated from a woman aged 40 to 55 with alopecia areata. Some clones in this sample may be carry-over from other donors' samples. Sequencing used whole blood, obtained in connection with sensitization to the hapten diphenylcyclopropenone (DPC). Here the CDR3 reads CATVTGYQPQHF. CDR3 nucleotides: TGTGCCACCGTCACAGGGTATCAGCCCCAGCATTTT.